This note documents a single T cell receptor beta chain sequence. The data stem from a study of blood T cell repertoires in COVID-19. Overall study context: The origin of the acute and convalescent COVID-19 samples was the United States, Italy and Spain. PBMCs, B-cell-depleted T cells, or T cells were the source of the cDNA or gDNA that made up the material.

V lost 7 bases, J lost 10 bases, and 16 bases lay in between. This CDR3 is 12 amino acids long. In germline, CDR1 is SNHLY, CDR2 FYNNEI. Original processing notes: Reference gene primer amplification yielded estimated nucleated cell counts. The protocol was immunoSEQ multiplex PCR, while the TCRdb copy is restricted to in-frame clones and leaves out a portion. From that table come the V and J calls and clone size; the DNA was used to work out D and trimming. The repertoire has about 170,000 clones, approximately 91% of them found once; the top ten carry about 0.8%. Cohort assignment relied on participant-reported clinical history.

The rearrangement links TRBV2 to TRBJ1-1, with a weak D call TRBD1 (6 bases). This TCR came from a woman under 30 who had recovered from COVID-19. Sequencing input: PBMCs or T cells enriched from blood (not recorded which). CDR3 in DNA: TGTGCCAGCACTTACAGGGTCGGAGGAGCTTTCTTT. The encoded protein is CASTYRVGGAFF.